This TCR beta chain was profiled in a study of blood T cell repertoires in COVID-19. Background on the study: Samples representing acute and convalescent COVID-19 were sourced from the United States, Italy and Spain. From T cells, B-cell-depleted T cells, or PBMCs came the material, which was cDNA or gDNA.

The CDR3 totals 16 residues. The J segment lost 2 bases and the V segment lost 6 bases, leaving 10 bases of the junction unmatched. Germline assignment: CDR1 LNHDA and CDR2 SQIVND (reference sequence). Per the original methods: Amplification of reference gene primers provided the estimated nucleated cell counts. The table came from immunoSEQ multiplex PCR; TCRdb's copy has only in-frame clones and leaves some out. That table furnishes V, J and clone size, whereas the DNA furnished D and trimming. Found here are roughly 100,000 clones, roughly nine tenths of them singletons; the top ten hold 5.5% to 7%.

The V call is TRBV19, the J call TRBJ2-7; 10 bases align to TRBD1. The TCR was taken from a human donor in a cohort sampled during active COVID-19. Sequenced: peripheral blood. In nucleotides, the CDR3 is TGTGCCAGTAGCCCCCCGGACAGGGGGTCCACCTACGAGCAGTACTTC. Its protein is CASSPPDRGSTYEQYF.